A single sample is the source of the 18 T cell receptor beta chains below, sequenced in a study of cytomegalovirus exposure and HLA in healthy donors. A multiplex PCR was run with 60 Vbeta primers and 13 Jbeta primers. Assay used: immunoSEQ multiplex PCR; TCRdb lists only in-frame clones, some missing. Of 98,000 or so clones listed, around three quarters were seen once; the top ten hold roughly 17%. The sequenced material came from PBMCs. Every receptor here comes from a man aged 55 to 70 in good health and CMV-seropositive.

This clone was seen a single time. The chain has TRBV5-1 and TRBJ2-6; D possibly corresponds to TRBD1 (6 bases). The germline CDR1 and CDR2 sequences are SGHRS and YFSETQ. Between the trimmed V and J ends, which lost 7 bases and 4 bases, there was a span of 15 bases. The CDR3 is made up of 15 amino acids. In DNA, the CDR3 is TGCGCCAGCTCCACCACAGGGTCCGGGGCCAACGTCCTGACTTTC. Translated: CASSTTGSGANVLTF.

This chain connects TRBV9 to TRBJ2-2; D might be TRBD1 (6 bases). Germline CDR1 is SGDLS and CDR2 is YYNGEE. This CDR3 contains 12 residues. V was clipped by 6 bases and J by 7 bases, with 10 bases between them. The CDR3 nucleotides are TGTGCCAGCACCCTAGGGGGCGGGGAGCTGTTTTTT. It encodes CASTLGGGELFF.

The chain joins TRBV27 to TRBJ2-7, with TRBD2 as a possible D gene (5 bases). Germline V gives CDR1 MNHEY, CDR2 SMNVEV (reference sequence). V lost 2 bases and J 2 bases, leaving 16 bases between the germline ends. The CDR3 has 16 residues. The CDR3 DNA sequence: TGTGCCAGCAGTTTAGAGGGTCAGGCTTCAACCTACGAGCAGTACTTC. It codes for CASSLEGQASTYEQYF.

The chain is built from TRBV19 and TRBJ1-6; TRBD1 agrees at 8 bases. After removal of 4 bases from V and 6 bases from J, the junction contained 11 bases not matched to a gene. The CDR3 is made up of 17 amino acids. CDR1 and CDR2 from the germline V gene are LNHDA and SQIVND (reference sequence). The CDR3 loop is CASSRTGIGGPNSPLHF. In DNA, the CDR3 is TGTGCCAGTAGTAGGACAGGGATTGGGGGCCCTAATTCACCCCTCCACTTT.

This clone appeared a few times. The gene calls are TRBV4-1 and TRBJ1-1; 11 positions agree with TRBD1. V shed 6 bases and J 4 bases; nucleotides not matched to a gene: 4. The CDR3 is 14 residues long. Germline CDR1 is MGHRA and CDR2 is YSYEKL. Here the CDR3 DNA reads TGCGCCAGCAGGGCGGGACAGGGGGGCACTGAAGCTTTCTTT. This encodes CASRAGQGGTEAFF.

Written as DNA, the CDR3 is TGTGCCAGCAGCTGGACGGGGCGGGGGCAAGAGACCCAGTACTTC. Its translation: CASSWTGRGQETQYF. The genes are TRBV5-6 and TRBJ2-5; 7 bases match TRBD2. The CDR3 sequence is 15 residues long. Germline trimming cut 3 bases from V and 2 bases from J; bases unmatched to any gene: 7. Germline assignment: CDR1 SGHDT and CDR2 YYEEEE.

V and J are TRBV7-6 and TRBJ2-6, with a tentative D call TRBD1 (6 bases). This CDR3 has 14 amino acids. Germline lookup yields CDR1 SGHVS and CDR2 FNYEAQ. Trimming stripped 4 bases from V and 2 bases from J, with 6 bases between. The CDR3 protein is CASSYRAGANVLTF. CDR3 DNA: TGTGCCAGCAGCTACAGGGCTGGGGCCAACGTCCTGACTTTC.

With regard to this clone: Germline is not matched at one junction end, which may reflect a read error. The gene calls are TRBV7-9 and TRBJ2-1, with TRBD2 identical over 11 bases. Germline CDR1 reads SEHNR; CDR2 reads FQNEAQ (reference sequence). This CDR3 has 15 amino acids. CDR3: CASSIAGGVLDEQFF. The CDR3, as DNA: TGTGCCAGCAGCATAGCGGGGGGGGTTCTCGATGAGCAGTTCTTC.

This sequence joins TRBV6-5 and TRBJ1-5; D is perhaps TRBD1 (5 bases). From germline, CDR1 is MNHEY and CDR2 SVGAGI. V was trimmed by 6 bases and J by 2 bases, leaving 11 bases between them. The CDR3 contains 14 residues. The CDR3 coding sequence is TGTGCCAGCAGCCGTCGGGGGGGCAATCAGCCCCAGCATTTT. This translates into CASSRRGGNQPQHF.

The genes are TRBV7-2 and TRBJ1-1; D is uncertain. The germline V gene has CDR1 SGHTA and CDR2 FQGNSA. Between the trimmed V and J ends, which lost 3 bases and 0 bases, there was a span of 8 bases. The CDR3 sequence is 14 residues long. The CDR3 reads CASSFEAMNTEAFF. For the CDR3, the DNA is TGTGCCAGCAGCTTTGAAGCTATGAACACTGAAGCTTTCTTT.

The V gene is TRBV6-5, the J gene TRBJ1-6; no clear D gene. This CDR3 has 14 amino acids. The germline V gene encodes CDR1 MNHEY and CDR2 SVGAGI. V lost 7 bases, J lost 7 bases, and 14 bases lay in between. The CDR3 sequence: CASTLRGSNSPLHF. CDR3 DNA: TGTGCCAGCACTCTTCGAGGTTCCAATTCACCCCTCCACTTT.

The chain carries TRBV2 and TRBJ1-1, with 7 positions matching TRBD1. Germline CDR1 and CDR2: SNHLY and FYNNEI. The CDR3 runs 14 residues. The ends lost 7 bases at V and 8 bases at J; junction bases unmatched: 13. The DNA for the CDR3 is TGTGCCAGCACTATTGGACAGGCAAAAACCGAAGCTTTCTTT. Translation gives CASTIGQAKTEAFF.

The V gene is TRBV4-1, the J gene TRBJ2-5, with unresolved D. The CDR3 spans 12 residues. Trimming shortened V by 2 bases and J by 4 bases, and 5 bases separated the two germline ends. Germline V CDR1 and CDR2: MGHRA, YSYEKL. The chain's CDR3 is CASSQSGETQYF. The CDR3 coding sequence is TGCGCCAGCAGCCAATCCGGAGAGACCCAGTACTTC.

The chain is built from TRBV9 and TRBJ1-3; 8 positions match TRBD1. Trimming removed 3 bases from V and 0 bases from J; junction bases left unmatched: 14. The V gene's germline CDR1 is SGDLS and CDR2 YYNGEE. The CDR3 has 19 amino acids. CDR3 sequence (DNA): TGTGCCAGCAGCGGACAGGGGAAGCGAGGTGCCAGCTCTGGAAACACCATATATTTT. Translating gives CASSGQGKRGASSGNTIYF.

The chain carries TRBV6-4 and TRBJ2-1, with D possibly matching TRBD2 (7 bases). CDR3 length: 13 residues. The ends were cut back, 7 bases at V and 6 bases at J, with 13 bases in the middle. Germline V gene lookup returns CDR1 MRHNA and CDR2 SNTAGT. The CDR3 loop is CASTQGGGNEQFF. In DNA, the CDR3 is TGTGCCAGCACCCAAGGGGGGGGCAATGAGCAGTTCTTC.

The J gene is TRBJ1-2, the V gene TRBV9, with D perhaps matching TRBD1 (6 bases). V was trimmed by 1 base and J by 5 bases, leaving 9 bases between them. Per the germline V gene, CDR1 is SGDLS and CDR2 is YYNGEE. There are 13 residues in the CDR3. The CDR3: CASSVQGKYGYTF. CDR3 bases: TGTGCCAGCAGCGTACAGGGGAAGTATGGCTACACCTTC.

The chain uses TRBV12-5 and TRBJ2-5, with D possibly TRBD1 on 6 matching bases. The end of the DNA fits TRBJ2-7 better, so the J call may be wrong. Germline CDR1 reads LGHNT; CDR2 reads FRNRAP. This CDR3 is built from 16 residues. CDR3 protein: CASGLVDRSSSYEQYF. In DNA, the CDR3 is TGTGCTAGTGGTTTGGTAGACAGGTCGAGCTCCTACGAGCAGTACTTC.

V and J are TRBV28 and TRBJ1-5; a possible D gene is TRBD1 (5 bases). V lost 6 bases and J 0 bases, leaving 15 bases between the germline ends. The length of the CDR3 is 16 residues. The V gene's germline CDR1 is MDHEN and CDR2 SYDVKM. The CDR3 here is CASSPPDRRSNQPQHF. In DNA, the CDR3 is TGTGCCAGCAGCCCTCCCGACAGACGTAGCAATCAGCCCCAGCATTTT.